This T cell receptor beta chain was observed in a study of T cell repertoires in cytomegalovirus infection. Whole-study context: Public TCR beta signatures were indicative of both CMV infection and a matching HLA type. Whole-study results and caveats: Adding up the frequency of public TCR beta families identified people who carried CMV plus the relevant HLA. HLA-C-restricted CMV clonotypes gave the most frequent clonotype in two of eight donors.

This clonotype was detected many times. Its antigen remains unknown. TCRdb analysed the reads with MiXCR anew, one entry per CDR3 protein. The sample lists about 320,000 distinct CDR3 sequences, approximately 9.5% seen once, with 3.5% to 4.5% in the top ten. This receptor was identified in a human donor in good health (CMV status not recorded). Some clones in this sample may be carry-over from other donors' samples. The sequenced sample consisted of PBMCs.

The DNA of the CDR3 is TGTGCCATCAGTGAGTCCGCCTCCGGGACGTTGGGTGAAAAACTGTTTTTT. Translation: CAISESASGTLGEKLFF. This sequence joins TRBV10-3 and TRBJ1-4, with D possibly matching TRBD1 (5 bases). Between the trimmed V and J ends, which lost 0 bases and 7 bases, there was a span of 18 bases. Germline V gene data show CDR1 as ENHRY and CDR2 as SYGVKD. The CDR3 consists of 17 residues.